The rows below give T cell receptor beta chains drawn from one sample of a study of cytomegalovirus exposure and HLA in healthy donors. Produced via immunoSEQ multiplex PCR; TCRdb's table is partial and in-frame only. This specimen shows approximately 130,000 clones; the ten leading clones hold 2%. Sequences were obtained from PBMCs. The receptors here all came from a woman aged 60 to 75 in good health and CMV-seronegative. Both conserved end residues are part of each CDR3.

j_gene,v_gene,CDR3aa
TRBJ1-1,TRBV2,CASNPGQGMNTEAFF
TRBJ1-3,TRBV5-1,CASSIGTGYAEPGNTIYF
TRBJ1-1,TRBV6-1,CASSELYLKDRREAFF
TRBJ1-2,TRBV6-1,CASSKTGVDYGYTF
TRBJ1-1,TRBV30,CAWSVTRGRGRHTEAFF
TRBJ2-7,TRBV5-1,CASSLGGTGTYEQYF
TRBJ1-1,TRBV28,CASTLGGIGTEAFF
TRBJ2-2,TRBV13,CASSLRTETGELFF
TRBJ1-5,TRBV4-1,CASSPTEVSNQPQHF
TRBJ2-1,TRBV5-4,CASSLADYNEQFF
TRBJ2-7,TRBV6-6,CASSYPKSGNYEQYF
TRBJ2-7,TRBV11-2,CASSPGGGGVDEQYF
TRBJ2-3,TRBV9,CASSVGGGPSTDTQYF
TRBJ2-7,TRBV18,CASSPPAGGTYEQYF
TRBJ2-2,TRBV12-5,CASGLWREPPPHANTGELFF
TRBJ2-7,TRBV2,CASTRESYEQYF
TRBJ2-2,TRBV9,CASSVGGANTGELFF